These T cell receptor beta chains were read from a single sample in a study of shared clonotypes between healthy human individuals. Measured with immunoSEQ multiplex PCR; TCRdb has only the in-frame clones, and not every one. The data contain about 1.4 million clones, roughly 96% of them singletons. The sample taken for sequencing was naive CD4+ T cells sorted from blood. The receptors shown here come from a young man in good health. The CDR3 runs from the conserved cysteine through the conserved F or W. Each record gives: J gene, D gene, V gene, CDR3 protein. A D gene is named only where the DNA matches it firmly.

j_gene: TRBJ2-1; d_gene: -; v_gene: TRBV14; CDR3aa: CASSQDQVGLGVEFF
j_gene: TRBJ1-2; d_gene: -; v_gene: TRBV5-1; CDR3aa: CASSLQGNGYTF
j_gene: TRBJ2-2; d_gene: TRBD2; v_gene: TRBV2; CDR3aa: CASRDYLGLADPTLNTGELFF
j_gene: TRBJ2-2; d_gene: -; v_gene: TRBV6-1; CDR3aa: CASSEDGLPTGELFF
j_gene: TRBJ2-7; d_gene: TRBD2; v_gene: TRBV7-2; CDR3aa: CASSSGLKRNF
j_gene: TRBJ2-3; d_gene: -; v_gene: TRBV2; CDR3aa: CASSSPTNWDTQYF
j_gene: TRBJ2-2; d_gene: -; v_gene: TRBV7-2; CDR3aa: CASRRVRGTGELFF
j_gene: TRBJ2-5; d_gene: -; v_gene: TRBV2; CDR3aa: CAGGGRSPGETQYF
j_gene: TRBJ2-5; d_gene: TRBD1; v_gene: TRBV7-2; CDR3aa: CASSGTGPQETQYF
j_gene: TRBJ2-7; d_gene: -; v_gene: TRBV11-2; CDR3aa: CASSPPLGASSYEQYF
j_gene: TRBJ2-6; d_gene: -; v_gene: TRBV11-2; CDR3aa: CASSRLGQVGAGANVLTF
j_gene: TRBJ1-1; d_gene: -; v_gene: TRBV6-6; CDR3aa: CASQLQIGENTEAFF
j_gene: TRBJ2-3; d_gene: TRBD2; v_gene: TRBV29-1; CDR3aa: CSAESRVSGGVVSTDTQYF
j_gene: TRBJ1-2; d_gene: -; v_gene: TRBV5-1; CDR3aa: CASSPRNVPYGYTF
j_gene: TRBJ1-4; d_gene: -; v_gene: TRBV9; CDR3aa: CASSVAATNEKLFF
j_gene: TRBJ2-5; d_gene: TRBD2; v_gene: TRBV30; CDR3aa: CAWSRTSWETQYF
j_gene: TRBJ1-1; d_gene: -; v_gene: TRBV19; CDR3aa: CASKLPGATTEAFF
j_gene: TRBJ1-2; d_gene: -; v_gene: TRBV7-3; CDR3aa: CASGTAGGGGYTF
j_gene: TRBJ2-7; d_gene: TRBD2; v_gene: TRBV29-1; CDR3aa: CSVLGLAGLYEQYF
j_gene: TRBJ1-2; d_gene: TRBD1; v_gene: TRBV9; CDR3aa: CASSVVGQGAPNYGYTF
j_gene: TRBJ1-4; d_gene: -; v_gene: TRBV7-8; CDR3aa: CASSLNRGAVEKLFF
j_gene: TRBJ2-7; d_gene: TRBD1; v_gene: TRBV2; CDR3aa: CASRGQLSSYEQYF
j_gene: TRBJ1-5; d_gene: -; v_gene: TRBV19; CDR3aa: CASKRDSNQPQHF
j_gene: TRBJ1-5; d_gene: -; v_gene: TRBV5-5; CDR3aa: CASSQGYGGNQPQHF
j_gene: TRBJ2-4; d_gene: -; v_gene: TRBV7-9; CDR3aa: CASSSDEGLGKNIQYF
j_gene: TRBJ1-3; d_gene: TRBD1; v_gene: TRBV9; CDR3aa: CASSVGPGQKAPSSGNTIYF
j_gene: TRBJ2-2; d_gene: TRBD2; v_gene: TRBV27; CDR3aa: CASSLGGLVAGELFF
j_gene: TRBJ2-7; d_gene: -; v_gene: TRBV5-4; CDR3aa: CASSVLVQGQYEQYF
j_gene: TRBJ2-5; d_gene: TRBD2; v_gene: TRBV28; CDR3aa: CASRTGTTYQETQYF
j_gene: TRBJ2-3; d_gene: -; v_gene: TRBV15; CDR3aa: CATSRDEGDTQYF
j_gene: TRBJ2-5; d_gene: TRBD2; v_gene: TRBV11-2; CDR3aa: CASSPGGRGETQYF
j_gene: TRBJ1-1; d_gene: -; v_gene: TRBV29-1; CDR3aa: CSVVVFGGRTEAFF
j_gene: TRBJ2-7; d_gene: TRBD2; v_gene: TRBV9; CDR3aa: CASSAGLAQTYEQYF
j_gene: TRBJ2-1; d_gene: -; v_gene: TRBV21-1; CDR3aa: CARTGTSGCPSYNEQFF
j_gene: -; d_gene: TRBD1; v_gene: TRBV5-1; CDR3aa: CASRGTGSYEQYF
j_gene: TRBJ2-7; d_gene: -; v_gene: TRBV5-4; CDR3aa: CASSLTGLNYEQYF
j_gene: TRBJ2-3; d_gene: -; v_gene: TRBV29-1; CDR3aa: CSVDDSTDTQYF
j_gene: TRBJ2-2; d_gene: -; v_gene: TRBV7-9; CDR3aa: CASSLGGASLSNTGELFF
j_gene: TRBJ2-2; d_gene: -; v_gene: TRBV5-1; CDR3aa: CASSGSGILVTGELFF
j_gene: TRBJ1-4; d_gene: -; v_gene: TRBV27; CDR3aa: CASSLKGTTNEKLFF